Shown below are 27 T cell receptor beta chains from a single sample sequenced in a study of T-cell memory formation after mild COVID-19. TCRdb passed the 5' RACE reads through MiXCR, listing each CDR3 protein once. The sample has 400,000 or so distinct CDR3 sequences; about 21% are singletons. Sample: PBMCs or a T cell subset sorted from them (not recorded which). These receptors were obtained from an adult woman who had mild COVID-19 (a few samples of this study predate the infection). Cell type and time point are not known.

V is TRBV29-1 and J is TRBJ2-5, with D possibly being TRBD2 (5 bases). There are 13 residues in the CDR3. Trimming took 0 bases from V and 4 from J, leaving 9 bases between them. Germline values: CDR1 SQVTM, CDR2 ANQGSEA. The CDR3 sequence is CSVEEGAGETQYF. DNA of the CDR3: TGCAGCGTTGAAGAGGGTGCGGGAGAGACCCAGTACTTC.

This clonotype occurred a few times. This chain uses TRBV3-1 with TRBJ2-2; D gene uncertain. Germline V gene data show CDR1 as LGHDT and CDR2 as YNNKEL (reference sequence). Trimming took 5 bases from V and 0 from J, leaving 16 bases between them. The length of the CDR3 is 17 residues. CDR3 bases: TGTGCCAGCAGCAGTCCGGGCATGCCACCGAACACCGGGGAGCTGTTTTTT. It specifies CASSSPGMPPNTGELFF.

The table lists this clonotype with a few counts. The V and J genes are TRBV5-1 and TRBJ1-2; D call uncertain. In germline, CDR1 is SGHRS, CDR2 YFSETQ. This CDR3 comprises 15 residues. The V and J ends lost 4 bases and 2 bases respectively, with 15 bases between them. CDR3 coding DNA: TGCGCCAGCAGCGCGGGGTCGCATACCAACTATGGCTACACCTTC. This sequence encodes CASSAGSHTNYGYTF.

V is TRBV10-3 and J is TRBJ2-7; 8 bases are shared with TRBD2. The CDR3 runs to 15 residues. In germline, CDR1 is ENHRY, CDR2 SYGVKD. The J segment lost 4 bases and the V segment lost 0 bases, leaving 5 bases of the junction unmatched. In nucleotides, the CDR3 is TGTGCCATCAGTGAGTCGACTAGCGTTTTTTACGAGCAGTACTTC. It is translated as CAISESTSVFYEQYF.

This clonotype was counted only a few times. The chain recombines TRBV7-9 with TRBJ2-3; weak D call: TRBD2 (6 bases). Between the trimmed V and J ends, which lost 8 bases and 1 base, there was a span of 10 bases. CDR1 is SEHNR, CDR2 FQNEAQ, per germline (reference sequence). The CDR3 totals 13 residues. CDR3 nucleotide sequence: TGTGCCAGCCGGGGACTTCGCACAGATACGCAGTATTTT. It codes for CASRGLRTDTQYF.

This chain joins TRBV4-3 and TRBJ2-7; 7 bases are a match to TRBD1. Trimming removed 4 bases from V and 2 bases from J; junction bases left unmatched: 5. The CDR3 has 14 residues. Germline values: CDR1 LGHNA, CDR2 YSLEER. This CDR3 is CASSLTGTTYEQYF. The CDR3 DNA follows: TGCGCCAGCAGCCTGACAGGGACGACCTACGAGCAGTACTTC.

This clonotype was picked up many times. The rearrangement uses TRBV5-1 and TRBJ2-7, with unresolved D. Per germline, CDR1 SGHRS and CDR2 YFSETQ. The CDR3 runs to 14 residues. Trimming removed 1 base at V and 0 bases at J, with 8 bases between. The DNA of the CDR3 is TGCGCCAGCAGCTTGTGGCTGAGCTCCTACGAGCAGTACTTC. Encoded protein: CASSLWLSSYEQYF.

This clonotype was found a few times. V usage is TRBV7-6 and J usage is TRBJ2-7; possibly TRBD1 for D (6 bases). V was trimmed by 2 bases and J by 5 bases, leaving 16 bases between them. Germline CDR1 SGHVS, CDR2 FNYEAQ. The CDR3 has 15 residues. This chain's CDR3 is CASSLTQGRGDEQYF. As DNA, the CDR3 is TGTGCCAGCAGCTTAACACAGGGAAGAGGCGACGAGCAGTACTTC. Full variable domain (outside the CDR3, taken from reference TRBV7-6 and TRBJ2-7): GAGVSQSPRYKVTKRGQDVALRCDPISGHVSLYWYRQALGQGPEFLTYFNYEAQQDKSGLPNDRFSAERPEGSISTLTIQRTEQRDSAMYRCASSLTQGRGDEQYFGPGTRLTVT.

This clonotype was seen a handful of times. V is TRBV19 and J is TRBJ2-7; TRBD1 aligns across 7 bases. The V gene end was trimmed by 9 bases and the J gene end by 2 bases; junction bases not matched to a gene: 4. Germline assignment: CDR1 LNHDA and CDR2 SQIVND (reference sequence). This CDR3 comprises 12 residues. This CDR3 is CARRQGAYEQYF. The CDR3 DNA sequence: TGTGCCAGGAGGCAGGGGGCCTACGAGCAGTACTTC.

This clonotype came up many times. The V gene is TRBV20-1, the J gene TRBJ1-2; 7 bases match TRBD1. Unmatched junction bases numbered 4, after V lost 3 bases and J lost 3 bases. The CDR3 spans 13 residues. The germline V gene has CDR1 DFQATT and CDR2 SNEGSKA (reference sequence). CDR3 DNA: TGCAGTGCTAGGGAAGGACAGGACTATGGCTACACCTTC. This encodes CSAREGQDYGYTF.

This chain uses TRBV29-1 with TRBJ2-1, with 10 bases lining up with TRBD2. CDR1 and CDR2 (germline): SQVTM, ANQGSEA. Trimming took 4 bases from V and 8 from J; bases not matched to a gene: 8. CDR3 length: 14 amino acids. CDR3 protein: CSVVLAGYRYEQFF. The DNA of the CDR3 is TGCAGCGTTGTACTAGCGGGATATCGGTATGAGCAGTTCTTC.

V gene TRBV12-3 or TRBV12-4 combines with J gene TRBJ2-5, with D possibly TRBD1 on 6 matching bases. The CDR3 loop spans 14 amino acids. V lost 5 bases to trimming and J lost 1 base, with 11 bases between them. CDR3 amino acids: CASSPAGAQETQYF. The CDR3 bases are TGTGCCAGCAGTCCAGCAGGGGCCCAAGAGACCCAGTACTTC.

This clonotype was counted at least ten times. This chain connects TRBV4-3 to TRBJ1-1, with D perhaps matching TRBD1 (5 bases). With 0 bases removed from V and 1 base from J, the gap between germline ends came to 9 bases. Germline V gene lookup returns CDR1 LGHNA and CDR2 YSLEER. There are 15 residues in the CDR3. The CDR3 coding sequence is TGCGCCAGCAGCCAAGACAGGGTGGGGAACACTGAAGCTTTCTTT. Its protein product is CASSQDRVGNTEAFF.

This clonotype has ten or more counts. This sequence joins TRBV5-1 and TRBJ2-2; 9 nucleotides match TRBD2. The germline CDR1 and CDR2 sequences are SGHRS and YFSETQ. The CDR3 is made up of 15 amino acids. The V and J ends lost 4 bases and 4 bases, in that order; junction bases with no gene match: 5. CDR3 residues: CASSRLAAGTGELFF. The DNA of the CDR3 is TGCGCCAGCAGCAGACTAGCGGCGGGCACCGGGGAGCTGTTTTTT. Using reference TRBV5-1 and TRBJ2-2 for the parts outside the CDR3, the full variable domain is KAGVTQTPRYLIKTRGQQVTLSCSPISGHRSVSWYQQTPGQGLQFLFEYFSETQRNKGNFPGRFSGRQFSNSRSEMNVSTLELGDSALYLCASSRLAAGTGELFFGEGSRLTVL.

This clonotype was detected a few times. The chain links TRBV6-5 to TRBJ2-3, with D tentatively TRBD1 or TRBD2 (5 bases each). Germline V gene sequence: CDR1 MNHEY, CDR2 SVGAGI. V lost 2 bases and J lost 1, with 10 bases in between. The CDR3 consists of 15 residues. This chain's CDR3 is CASSYSRGGTDTQYF. CDR3 nucleotides: TGTGCCAGCAGTTACAGTAGGGGAGGCACAGATACGCAGTATTTT.

V usage is TRBV7-2 and J usage is TRBJ2-5; D remains ambiguous. The germline gives CDR1 SGHTA, CDR2 FQGNSA. V lost 5 bases and J lost 5, with 18 bases in between. This CDR3 is built from 15 residues. CDR3 in DNA: TGTGCCAGCAGCCCGACGACTGACATGGTTGAGACCCAGTACTTC. Amino acid sequence: CASSPTTDMVETQYF.

The CDR3 DNA reads TGTGCCAGCAGTTTAAACCCCCTGGGGAACTATGGCTACACCTTC. This translates into CASSLNPLGNYGYTF. This rearrangement joins TRBV12-3 or TRBV12-4 to TRBJ1-2; D uncertain. V was pared by 2 bases and J by 2 bases, with 12 bases between. CDR3 length equals 15 residues.

The CDR3 loop is CAWSVLGAPGETQYF. The CDR3 bases are TGTGCCTGGAGTGTACTAGGGGCCCCCGGGGAGACCCAGTACTTC. This chain links TRBV30 with TRBJ2-5; either TRBD1 or TRBD2 may supply D (5 bases each). The ends were cut back, 0 bases at V and 5 bases at J, with 16 bases in the middle. The CDR3 extends over 15 amino acids. Per germline, CDR1 GTSNPN and CDR2 SVGIG (reference sequence).

The table lists this clonotype with many counts. V is TRBV12-3 or TRBV12-4 and J is TRBJ1-1; D is possibly TRBD1 (6 bases). This CDR3 has 15 amino acids. The V end was cut by 3 bases, the J end by 4 bases, with 15 bases between. CDR3 region: CASSFRRGKSTEAFF. The DNA for the CDR3 is TGTGCCAGCAGTTTCCGCAGGGGTAAGAGCACTGAAGCTTTCTTT.

A few counts support this clonotype. The chain recombines TRBV5-1 with TRBJ2-6; 13 bases line up with TRBD2. V lost 6 bases to trimming and J lost 2 bases; unmatched junction nucleotides: 11. Germline CDR1 reads SGHRS; CDR2 reads YFSETQ. This CDR3 is 19 amino acids long. This CDR3 reads CASTKMAGTSGAGANVLTF. CDR3 sequence (DNA): TGCGCCAGCACCAAGATGGCCGGGACTAGCGGGGCTGGGGCCAACGTCCTGACTTTC.

This chain connects TRBV4-1 to TRBJ2-5; a weak D match, TRBD2 (7 bases). From germline, CDR1 is MGHRA and CDR2 YSYEKL. The CDR3 is made up of 17 amino acids. V gave up 2 bases and J gave up 0 bases, with 16 bases separating them. CDR3 nucleotides: TGCGCCAGCAGCCAATTCCCACCGGGGGGCTACCAAGAGACCCAGTACTTC. It codes for CASSQFPPGGYQETQYF.

This clonotype was counted only a few times. The chain joins TRBV7-9 to TRBJ2-5; TRBD1 matches at 8 bases. Trimming cost V 3 bases and J 4 bases; bases outside gene matches: 4. CDR1 and CDR2 (germline): SEHNR, FQNEAQ (reference sequence). The CDR3 is 14 amino acids. CDR3: CASSFPGGGETQYF. The CDR3 bases are TGTGCCAGCAGCTTCCCAGGGGGCGGAGAGACCCAGTACTTC. Complete variable domain (other parts from reference TRBV7-9 and TRBJ2-5): DTGVSQNPRHKITKRGQNVTFRCDPISEHNRLYWYRQTLGQGPEFLTYFQNEAQLEKSRLLSDRFSAERPKGSFSTLEIQRTEQGDSAMYLCASSFPGGGETQYFGPGTRLLVL.

The chain employs TRBV29-1 and TRBJ2-2, with 7 bases identical to TRBD1. J was trimmed by 1 base and V by 7 bases; bases with no gene match: 9. This CDR3 region has 15 residues. From germline, CDR1 is SQVTM and CDR2 ANQGSEA. The DNA of the CDR3 is TGCAGCGCCGCAGTAGGGGGCCGGAACACCGGGGAGCTGTTTTTT. Translated, it gives CSAAVGGRNTGELFF.

The CDR3 sequence is CASSYNSGGRGDTQYF. CDR3 bases: TGTGCCAGCAGCTACAATAGCGGGGGCCGGGGAGATACGCAGTATTTT. This sequence joins TRBV7-6 and TRBJ2-3; the match to TRBD2 covers 9 bases. CDR3 length: 16 residues. Per germline, CDR1 SGHVS and CDR2 FNYEAQ. V trimming: 4 bases; J trimming: 5 bases; junction bases outside the gene matches: 10. The full variable domain, with the rest looked up from reference TRBV7-6 and TRBJ2-3, is GAGVSQSPRYKVTKRGQDVALRCDPISGHVSLYWYRQALGQGPEFLTYFNYEAQQDKSGLPNDRFSAERPEGSISTLTIQRTEQRDSAMYRCASSYNSGGRGDTQYFGPGTRLTVL.

This clonotype was detected a few times. Here the CDR3 DNA reads TGTGCCAACGGGAAACTAGCGGGGGATCAAGATACGCAGTATTTT. Amino acids: CANGKLAGDQDTQYF. V and J are TRBV12-3 or TRBV12-4 and TRBJ2-3; 11 bases fit TRBD2. The CDR3 is 15 amino acids. V lost 10 bases to trimming and J lost 5 bases; unmatched junction nucleotides: 11.

The CDR3 loop reads CASSVLPQETQYF. The CDR3, as DNA: TGTGCCAGCAGCGTATTGCCACAAGAGACCCAGTACTTC. The rearrangement links TRBV9 to TRBJ2-5; no clear D gene. V was trimmed by 1 base and J by 2 bases, leaving 6 bases between them. The CDR3 extends over 13 amino acids. Germline V lookup: CDR1 SGDLS, CDR2 YYNGEE.

J is TRBJ1-5 and V is TRBV4-1; D call uncertain. The V end lost 1 base, the J end lost 2 bases, and 9 bases lay between the germline ends. Looked up from germline, CDR1 is MGHRA and CDR2 is YSYEKL. The CDR3 is 15 amino acids. This CDR3 reads CASSQVWTGNQPQHF. The CDR3 DNA follows: TGCGCCAGCAGCCAAGTCTGGACGGGCAATCAGCCCCAGCATTTT.